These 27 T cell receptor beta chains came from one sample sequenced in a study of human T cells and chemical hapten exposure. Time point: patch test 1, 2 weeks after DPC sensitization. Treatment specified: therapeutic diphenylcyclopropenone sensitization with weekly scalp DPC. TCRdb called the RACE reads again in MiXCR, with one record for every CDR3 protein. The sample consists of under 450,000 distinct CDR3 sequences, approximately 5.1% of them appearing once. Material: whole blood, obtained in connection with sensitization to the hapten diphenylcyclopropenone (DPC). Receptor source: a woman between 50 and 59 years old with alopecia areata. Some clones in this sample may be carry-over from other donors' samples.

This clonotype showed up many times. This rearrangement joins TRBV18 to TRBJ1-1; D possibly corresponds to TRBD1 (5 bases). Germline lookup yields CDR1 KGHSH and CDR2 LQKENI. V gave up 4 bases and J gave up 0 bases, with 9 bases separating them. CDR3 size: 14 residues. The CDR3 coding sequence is TGTGCCAGCTCACTCCAGGACATGAACACTGAAGCTTTCTTT. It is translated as CASSLQDMNTEAFF.

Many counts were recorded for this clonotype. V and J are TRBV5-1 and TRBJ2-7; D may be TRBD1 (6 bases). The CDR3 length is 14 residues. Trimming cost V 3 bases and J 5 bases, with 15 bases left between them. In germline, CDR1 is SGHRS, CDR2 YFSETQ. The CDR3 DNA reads TGCGCCAGCAGCTGGAACAGGGACCCAAACGAGCAGTACTTC. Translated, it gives CASSWNRDPNEQYF.

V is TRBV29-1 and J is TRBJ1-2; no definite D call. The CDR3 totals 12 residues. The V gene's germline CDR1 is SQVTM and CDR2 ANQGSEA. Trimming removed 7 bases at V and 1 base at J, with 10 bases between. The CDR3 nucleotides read TGCAGCGCCAAACCGGATAACTATGGCTACACCTTC. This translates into CSAKPDNYGYTF.

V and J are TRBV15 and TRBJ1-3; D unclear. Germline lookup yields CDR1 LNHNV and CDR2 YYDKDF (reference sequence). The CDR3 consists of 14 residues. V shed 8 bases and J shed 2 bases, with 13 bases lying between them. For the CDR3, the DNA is TGTGCCACCGCAAACAGACTCCCTGGAAACACCATATATTTT. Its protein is CATANRLPGNTIYF.

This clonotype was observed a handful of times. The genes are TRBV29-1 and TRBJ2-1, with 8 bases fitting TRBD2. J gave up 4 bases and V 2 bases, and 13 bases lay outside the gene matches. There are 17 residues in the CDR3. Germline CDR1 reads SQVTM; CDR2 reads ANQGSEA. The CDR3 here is CSVERGFSGDSYNEQFF. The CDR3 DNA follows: TGCAGCGTTGAAAGGGGGTTTAGCGGGGACTCTTACAATGAGCAGTTCTTC.

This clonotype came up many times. In DNA form, the CDR3 reads TGTGCCAGCAGCGTAGGAGGCGGCGCAGATACGCAGTATTTT. Translation: CASSVGGGADTQYF. The chain joins TRBV9 to TRBJ2-3; D not certain. The CDR3 covers 14 residues. The germline CDR1 and CDR2 sequences are SGDLS and YYNGEE. V gave up 0 bases and J gave up 4 bases, with 9 bases separating them.

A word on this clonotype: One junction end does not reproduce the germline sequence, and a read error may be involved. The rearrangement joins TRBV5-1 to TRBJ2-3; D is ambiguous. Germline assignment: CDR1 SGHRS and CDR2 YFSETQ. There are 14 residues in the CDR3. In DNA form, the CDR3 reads TGCACCAGCAGCTTGGCCGATACGAGAGATACGCAGTATTTT. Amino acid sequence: CTSSLADTRDTQYF.

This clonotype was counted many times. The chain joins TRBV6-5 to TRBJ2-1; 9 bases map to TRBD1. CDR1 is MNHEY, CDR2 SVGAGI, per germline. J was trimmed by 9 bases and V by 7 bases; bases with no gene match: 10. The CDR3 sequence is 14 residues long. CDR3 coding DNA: TGTGCCAGCAATCCGGGACAGGGTTTGACTGAGCAGTTCTTC. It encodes CASNPGQGLTEQFF.

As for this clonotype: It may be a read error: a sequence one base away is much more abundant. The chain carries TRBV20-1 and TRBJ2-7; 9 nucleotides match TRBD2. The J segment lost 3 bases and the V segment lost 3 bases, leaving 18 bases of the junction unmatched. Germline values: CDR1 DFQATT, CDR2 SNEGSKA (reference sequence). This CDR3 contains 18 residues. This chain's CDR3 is CSASLPILAGPAHYEQYF. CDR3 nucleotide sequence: TGCAGTGCTAGCCTACCAATACTAGCGGGCCCAGCCCACTACGAGCAGTACTTC.

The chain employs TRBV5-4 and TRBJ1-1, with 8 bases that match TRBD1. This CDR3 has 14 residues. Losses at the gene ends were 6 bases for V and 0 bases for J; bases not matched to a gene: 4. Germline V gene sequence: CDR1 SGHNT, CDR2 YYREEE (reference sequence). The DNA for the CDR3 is TGTGCCAGCACGGACAGGGCGATGAACACTGAAGCTTTCTTT. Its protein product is CASTDRAMNTEAFF.

The CDR3 here is CASATGEEYF. The DNA of the CDR3 is TGTGCCAGCGCGACAGGGGAGGAGTACTTC. This chain joins TRBV6-1 and TRBJ2-7; 8 positions agree with TRBD1. With V trimmed by 8 bases and J by 11 bases, 5 bases remained unmatched. CDR3 size: 10 residues. Germline V gene data show CDR1 as MNHNS and CDR2 as SASEGT.

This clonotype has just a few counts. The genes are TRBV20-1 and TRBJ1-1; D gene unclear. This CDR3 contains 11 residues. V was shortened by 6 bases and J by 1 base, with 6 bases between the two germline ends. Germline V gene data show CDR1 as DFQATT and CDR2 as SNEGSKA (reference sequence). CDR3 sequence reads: CSAPWNTEAFF. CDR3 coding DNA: TGCAGTGCGCCCTGGAACACTGAAGCTTTCTTT.

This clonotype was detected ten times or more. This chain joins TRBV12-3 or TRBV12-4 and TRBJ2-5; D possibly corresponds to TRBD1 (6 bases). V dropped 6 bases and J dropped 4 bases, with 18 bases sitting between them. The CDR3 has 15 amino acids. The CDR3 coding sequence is TGTGCCAGCAGGGTGGACAGTGGGGCTTCAGAGACCCAGTACTTC. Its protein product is CASRVDSGASETQYF.

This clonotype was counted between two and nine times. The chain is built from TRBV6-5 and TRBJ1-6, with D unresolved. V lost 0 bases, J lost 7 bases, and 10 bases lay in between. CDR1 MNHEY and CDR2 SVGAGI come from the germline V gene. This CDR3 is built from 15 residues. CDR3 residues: CASSYSRGGNSPLHF. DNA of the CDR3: TGTGCCAGCAGTTACTCACGGGGAGGAAATTCACCCCTCCACTTT.

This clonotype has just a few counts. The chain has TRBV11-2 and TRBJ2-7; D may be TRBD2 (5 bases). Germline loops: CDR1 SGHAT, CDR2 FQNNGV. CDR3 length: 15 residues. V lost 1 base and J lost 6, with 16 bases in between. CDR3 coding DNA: TGTGCCAGCAGCTTAGGGGCTAGCAAAGTAGGCGAGCAGTACTTC. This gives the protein CASSLGASKVGEQYF. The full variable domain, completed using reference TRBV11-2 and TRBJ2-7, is EAGVAQSPRYKIIEKRQSVAFWCNPISGHATLYWYQQILGQGPKLLIQFQNNGVVDDSQLPKDRFSAERLKGVDSTLKIQPAKLEDSAVYLCASSLGASKVGEQYFGPGTRLTVT.

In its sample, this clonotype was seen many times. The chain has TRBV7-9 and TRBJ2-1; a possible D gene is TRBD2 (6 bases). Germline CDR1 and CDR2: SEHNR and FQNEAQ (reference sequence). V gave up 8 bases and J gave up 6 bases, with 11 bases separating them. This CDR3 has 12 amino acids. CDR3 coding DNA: TGTGCCAGCTGGCGCGGGACCAATGAGCAGTTCTTC. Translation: CASWRGTNEQFF.

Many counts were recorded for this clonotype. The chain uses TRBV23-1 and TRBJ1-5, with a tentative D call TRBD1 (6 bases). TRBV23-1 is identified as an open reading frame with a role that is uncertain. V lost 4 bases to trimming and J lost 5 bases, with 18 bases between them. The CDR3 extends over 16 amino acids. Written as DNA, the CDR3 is TGCGCCAGCAGTCCCCTACCAGGGGAGTATGATCAGCCCCAGCATTTT. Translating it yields CASSPLPGEYDQPQHF.

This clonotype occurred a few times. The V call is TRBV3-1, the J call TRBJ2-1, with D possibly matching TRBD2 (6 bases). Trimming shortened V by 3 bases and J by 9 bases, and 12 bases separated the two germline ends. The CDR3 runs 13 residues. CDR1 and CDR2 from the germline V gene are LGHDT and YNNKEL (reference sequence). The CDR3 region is CASSQLSSAEQFF. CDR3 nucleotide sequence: TGTGCCAGCAGCCAGCTCTCTAGCGCTGAGCAGTTCTTC.

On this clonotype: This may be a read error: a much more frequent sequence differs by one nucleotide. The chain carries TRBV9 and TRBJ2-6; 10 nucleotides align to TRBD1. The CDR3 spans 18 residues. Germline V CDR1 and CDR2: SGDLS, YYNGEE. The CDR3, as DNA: TGTGCCAGCAGCGTCTCCGGGACAGGGGTTTCTGGGACCAACGTCCTGACTTTC. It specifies CASSVSGTGVSGTNVLTF.

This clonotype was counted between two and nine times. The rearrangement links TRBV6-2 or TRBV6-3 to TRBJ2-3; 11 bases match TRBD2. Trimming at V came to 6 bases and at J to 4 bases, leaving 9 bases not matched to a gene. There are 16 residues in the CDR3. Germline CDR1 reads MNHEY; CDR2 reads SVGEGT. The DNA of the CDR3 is TGTGCCAGCAGCCAGAGACTAGCGGGACTGGCAGATACGCAGTATTTT. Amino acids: CASSQRLAGLADTQYF.

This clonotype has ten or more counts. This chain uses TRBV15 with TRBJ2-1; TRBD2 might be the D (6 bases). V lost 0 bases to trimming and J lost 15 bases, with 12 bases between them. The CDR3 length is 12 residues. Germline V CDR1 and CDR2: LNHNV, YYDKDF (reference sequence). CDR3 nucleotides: TGTGCCACCAGCAGAGATATGCGGGATCCGTTCTTC. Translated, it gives CATSRDMRDPFF.

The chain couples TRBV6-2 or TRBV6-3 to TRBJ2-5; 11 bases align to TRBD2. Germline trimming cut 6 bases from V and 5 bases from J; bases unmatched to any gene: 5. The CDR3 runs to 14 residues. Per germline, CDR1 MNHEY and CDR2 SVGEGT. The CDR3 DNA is TGTGCCAGCAGACTAGCGGGAGCCTGGGAGACCCAGTACTTC. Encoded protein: CASRLAGAWETQYF.

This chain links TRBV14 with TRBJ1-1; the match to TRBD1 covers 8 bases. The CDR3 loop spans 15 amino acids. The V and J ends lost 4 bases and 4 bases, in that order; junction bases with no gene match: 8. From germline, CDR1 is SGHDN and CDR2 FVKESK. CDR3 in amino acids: CASSRAHRGTTEAFF. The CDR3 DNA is TGTGCCAGCAGCCGGGCCCACAGGGGGACCACTGAAGCTTTCTTT.

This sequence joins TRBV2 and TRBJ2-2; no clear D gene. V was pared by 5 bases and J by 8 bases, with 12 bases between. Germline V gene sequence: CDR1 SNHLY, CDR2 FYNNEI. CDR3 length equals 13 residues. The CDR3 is CASSLQEFGELFF. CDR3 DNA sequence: TGTGCCAGCAGTCTCCAGGAATTTGGGGAGCTGTTTTTT.

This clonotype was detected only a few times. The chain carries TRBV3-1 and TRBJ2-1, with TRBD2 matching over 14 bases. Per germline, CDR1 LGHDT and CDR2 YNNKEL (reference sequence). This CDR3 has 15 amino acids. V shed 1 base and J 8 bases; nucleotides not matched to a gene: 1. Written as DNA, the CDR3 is TGTGCCAGCAGCCAAGGACTAGCGGGGGGGCATGAGCAGTTCTTC. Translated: CASSQGLAGGHEQFF.

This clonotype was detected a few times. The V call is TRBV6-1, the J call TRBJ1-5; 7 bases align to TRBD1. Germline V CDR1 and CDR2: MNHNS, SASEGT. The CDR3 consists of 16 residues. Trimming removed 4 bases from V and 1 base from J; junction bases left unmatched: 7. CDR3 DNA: TGTGCCAGCAGTGTCTGGGGACAGTCAAGCAATCAGCCCCAGCATTTT. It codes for CASSVWGQSSNQPQHF.

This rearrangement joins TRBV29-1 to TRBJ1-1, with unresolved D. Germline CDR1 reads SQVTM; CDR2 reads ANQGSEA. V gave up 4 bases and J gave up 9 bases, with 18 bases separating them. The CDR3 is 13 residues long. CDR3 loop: CSVGGGDAPKAFF. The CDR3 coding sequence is TGCAGCGTTGGTGGTGGAGACGCCCCTAAAGCTTTCTTT.